The entry below gives a single TCR beta chain sequence along with its context. What it binds is not known. This sample is part of a study of shared clonotypes between healthy human individuals. A 200 ng quantity of DNA, 25,000 to 30,000 T cell genomes, went into the sorted-subset replicate PCRs. In the original analysis: Junction-only sequences produced by ImmunoSEQ had no quality scores, so filtering differed. Measured with immunoSEQ multiplex PCR; TCRdb has only the in-frame clones, and not every one. The DNA gave D and trimming, while V, J and clone size come from that table. In the table there are hundreds of thousands of clones, less than 97% of which are singletons. Trimming cost V 5 bases and J 4 bases, with 8 bases left between them. CDR3 length: 12 amino acids. Germline assignment: CDR1 SGHAT and CDR2 FQNNGV. Overall study findings and caveats: Donors were few, which limited the genetic and exposure-history diversity represented.

Positive CCR7 selection of CD45RO-negative cells yielded the naive CD8 cells, and terminally differentiated effector memory CD45RA+ cells were excluded. Participating donors were healthy, HIV-negative adults free of recent acute infections or vaccinations. The sample consisted of naive CD8+ T cells sorted from blood. The TCR comes from a woman between 25 and 40 years old in good health. The V gene is TRBV11-2, the J gene TRBJ1-1, with unresolved D. CDR3 protein: CASSPTFTEAFF. The CDR3 region has the DNA TGTGCCAGCAGCCCAACATTCACTGAAGCTTTCTTT.